This T cell receptor (beta chain) originates from a study of blood T cell repertoires in COVID-19. About the study: PBMCs, B-cell-depleted T cells, or T cells were the source of the cDNA or gDNA that made up the material.

In the source study's methods: Cell counts per sample came from amplifying reference gene primers. Here immunoSEQ multiplex PCR was the method, and the copy in TCRdb shows in-frame clones only, minus some. Clonal size and the V and J genes are those of that table, whereas D and trimming came from the DNA. The sample shows around 140,000 clones, 88% of them seen only once. This clone was seen just once. Recruited during active infection, patients (from Seattle) were subsequently followed longitudinally. The TCR was taken from a human donor with COVID-19, enrolled during active disease. The donor label of this sample is uncertain. What was sequenced was peripheral blood.

This chain's CDR3 is CAISVGVNNEQFF. Written as DNA, the CDR3 is TGTGCCATCAGTGTAGGGGTAAACAATGAGCAGTTCTTC. V usage is TRBV10-3 and J usage is TRBJ2-1, with D possibly matching TRBD1 (5 bases). The CDR3 runs 13 residues. V gave up 4 bases and J gave up 5 bases, with 9 bases separating them. The germline V gene has CDR1 ENHRY and CDR2 SYGVKD.